This TCR beta chain was observed in a study of cytomegalovirus exposure and HLA in healthy donors. The study, taken as a whole, reports: Most TCR sequences were uncommon, yet certain public TCRs appeared in many donors.

To note about this clone: What it binds is not known.

Primers for the PCR totalled 60 Vbeta and 13 Jbeta. Using immunoSEQ multiplex PCR, the repertoire was profiled, and TCRdb retains in-frame clones only, with some absent. The sample table includes approximately 110,000 clones. Germline CDR1 and CDR2: SQVTM and ANQGSEA. V was trimmed by 6 bases and J by 5 bases, leaving 17 bases between them. The CDR3 consists of 14 residues. Source material: PBMCs. The chain carries TRBV29-1 and TRBJ2-1; no firm D call. This TCR came from a man younger than 30 in good health and CMV-seronegative. The CDR3 region has the DNA TGCAGCGTGATAGCAGAAGATTCCGACAATGAGCAGTTCTTC. This codes for CSVIAEDSDNEQFF.